This is a list of T cell receptor beta chains from one sample in a study of low-dose radiotherapy and immunotherapy resistance in tumors. TCRdb reprocessed the reads with MiXCR, giving one entry per CDR3 protein. The table lists some 53,000 distinct CDR3 sequences, roughly 33% of them singletons. This sample comprised PBMCs, obtained after low-dose radiotherapy plus immunotherapy. The receptors originated from a male donor with rectosigmoid adenocarcinoma. The conserved cysteine and the conserved F or W are not part of the CDR3 here. Clone size is shown for a subset of rows, as once, few, many or a class of expanded clone.

j_call cdr3_length v_call clone_size cdr3_aa
TRBJ1-1 14 TRBV10-2 NA ASSADRGVVNTEAF
TRBJ2-7 13 TRBV28 NA ASSFPRGTSYEQY
TRBJ2-1 12 TRBV27 NA ASSADRAMNEQF
TRBJ2-3 14 TRBV5-1 many ASSFLARVTTDTQY
TRBJ1-4 12 TRBV6-2/TRBV6-3 many AILGGSVNEKLF
TRBJ2-5 11 TRBV5-5 many ASRLPSKETQY
TRBJ2-3 18 TRBV27 few ASSSRVARGTPGPTDTQY
TRBJ2-3 12 TRBV7-3 many ASSRDRSTDTQY
TRBJ1-2 15 TRBV18 NA ASSPYTGAENNYGYT
TRBJ1-1 12 TRBV10-3 NA AIRETAGGPEAF
TRBJ2-3 12 TRBV10-3 NA AISSGFSTDTQY
TRBJ2-3 14 TRBV4-1 many ASSRQTSTSTDTQY
TRBJ2-5 14 TRBV19 few ASSISRGLGQETQY
TRBJ2-7 13 TRBV27 NA ASSPPRGLAGEQY
TRBJ2-2 13 TRBV7-2 many ASSLSGGRPGELF